Listed here are 23 T cell receptor beta chains from one sample, sequenced in a study of blood T cell repertoires in COVID-19. Profiling relied on immunoSEQ multiplex PCR, and the TCRdb table lists in-frame clones only, not all of them. The repertoire includes about 28,000 clones, 70% to 90% of them detected once, and 9.3% sits in the top ten. The sequenced material came from peripheral blood. The receptor source for this set is a human donor in a cohort sampled during active COVID-19.

The chain couples TRBV6-1 to TRBJ1-1, with D unresolved. The germline V gene encodes CDR1 MNHNS and CDR2 SASEGT. Trimming left V 4 bases short and J 4 bases short, with 19 bases between. CDR3 length: 16 residues. The CDR3: CASSVYTSELGTEAFF. The DNA for the CDR3 is TGTGCCAGCAGTGTTTACACATCGGAGCTTGGCACTGAAGCTTTCTTT.

The V gene is TRBV7-2, the J gene TRBJ2-1; TRBD2 matches 16 bases. V lost 5 bases and J lost 2; bases outside the gene matches: 6. Germline V CDR1 and CDR2: SGHTA, FQGNSA. CDR3 length equals 18 residues. CDR3 sequence (DNA): TGTGCCAGCAGCCCAGCCGGGACTAGCGGGGGGGCCTACAATGAGCAGTTCTTC. Amino acids: CASSPAGTSGGAYNEQFF.

The chain couples TRBV3-1 (or the pseudogene TRBV3-2) to TRBJ2-5; D is perhaps TRBD1 (6 bases). V dropped 0 bases and J dropped 5 bases, with 13 bases sitting between them. The CDR3 totals 15 residues. Germline CDR1 and CDR2: LGHDT and YNNKEL (reference sequence). The CDR3 sequence is CASSQDEGTRETQYF. CDR3 DNA: TGTGCCAGCAGCCAAGATGAAGGGACACGGGAGACCCAGTACTTC.

The rearrangement links TRBV5-4 to TRBJ2-1; 11 nucleotides align to TRBD2. Germline trimming cut 4 bases from V and 7 bases from J; bases unmatched to any gene: 7. Germline CDR1 and CDR2: SGHNT and YYREEE (reference sequence). CDR3 length: 15 residues. CDR3 nucleotide sequence: TGTGCCAGCAGCCCAAAGACTAGCGGGGCGAATGAGCAGTTCTTC. Its translation is CASSPKTSGANEQFF.

The chain recombines TRBV2 with TRBJ2-1; TRBD1 matches at 9 bases. CDR1 and CDR2 (germline): SNHLY, FYNNEI. The CDR3 is 15 residues long. Trimming took 3 bases from V and 1 from J; bases not matched to a gene: 1. CDR3 coding DNA: TGTGCCAGCAGTGACGGGACAGGGTCCTACAATGAGCAGTTCTTC. Protein: CASSDGTGSYNEQFF.

J is TRBJ1-2 and V is TRBV6-1, with D uncertain. Trimming took off 3 bases at V and 4 bases at J, with 12 bases between the two ends. CDR1 and CDR2 (germline): MNHNS, SASEGT. CDR3 length equals 14 residues. CDR3 bases: TGTGCCAGCAGTGAGGTCCAGGCAGCCTATGGCTACACCTTC. Protein product: CASSEVQAAYGYTF.

This chain connects TRBV19 to TRBJ2-2; 13 bases are a match to TRBD2. This CDR3 contains 17 residues. Per the germline V gene, CDR1 is LNHDA and CDR2 is SQIVND (reference sequence). V shed 4 bases and J 8 bases; nucleotides not matched to a gene: 10. This chain's CDR3 is CASSSGLAGARGGELFF. The CDR3 DNA follows: TGTGCCAGTAGTAGCGGACTAGCGGGAGCCCGAGGGGGGGAGCTGTTTTTT.

This clone was recorded once. The chain combines TRBV10-2 with TRBJ2-7; D is unclear. V lost 3 bases and J 5 bases, leaving 14 bases between the germline ends. Germline CDR1 reads WSHSY; CDR2 reads SAAADI. This CDR3 comprises 14 residues. CDR3 sequence: CASSDPWSLNEQYF. The CDR3 nucleotides read TGCGCCAGCAGTGATCCGTGGTCCCTAAACGAGCAGTACTTC.

The V call is TRBV3-1 (or the pseudogene TRBV3-2), the J call TRBJ1-4; D remains ambiguous. Germline CDR1 reads LGHDT; CDR2 reads YNNKEL (reference sequence). CDR3 length equals 14 residues. V was cut by 2 bases and J by 8 bases, with 12 bases left in between. The CDR3, as DNA: TGTGCCAGCAGCCAAATAGACCGGGAGGAAAAACTGTTTTTT. This translates into CASSQIDREEKLFF.

CDR3 sequence reads: CASSRGTGIIGELFF. CDR3 sequence (DNA): TGTGCCAGCAGTCGTGGGACAGGTATCATCGGGGAGCTGTTTTTT. The V gene is TRBV6-5, the J gene TRBJ2-2; 8 nucleotides match TRBD1. The germline gives CDR1 MNHEY, CDR2 SVGAGI. CDR3 length equals 15 residues. Trimming removed 5 bases from V and 7 bases from J; junction bases left unmatched: 9.

The chain uses TRBV24-1 and TRBJ2-2; D gene unclear. This CDR3 is built from 13 residues. Trimming shortened V by 4 bases and J by 1 base, and 3 bases separated the two germline ends. Per germline, CDR1 KGHDR and CDR2 SFDVKD. The CDR3 nucleotides read TGTGCCACCAGTGACAGGAACACCGGGGAGCTGTTTTTT. Protein product: CATSDRNTGELFF.

The rearrangement links TRBV30 to TRBJ1-6; 11 nucleotides agree with TRBD1. Germline CDR1 GTSNPN, CDR2 SVGIG (reference sequence). CDR3 length equals 13 residues. Trimming removed 5 bases from V and 6 bases from J; junction bases left unmatched: 0. The CDR3 DNA reads as TGTGCCTGGGGGACAGGGGGTAATTCACCCCTCCACTTT. Protein product: CAWGTGGNSPLHF. Looking up the rest from reference TRBV30 and TRBJ1-6 gives the full variable domain: SQTIHQWPATLVQPVGSPLSLECTVEGTSNPNLYWYRQAAGRGLQLLFYSVGIGQISSEVPQNLSASRPQDRQFILSSKKLLLSDSGFYLCAWGTGGNSPLHFGNGTRLTVT.

This clone has just a few counts. The gene calls are TRBV27 and TRBJ1-1, with 9 bases aligning to TRBD1. J gave up 1 base and V 7 bases, and 7 bases lay outside the gene matches. The CDR3 length is 15 residues. Germline CDR1 is MNHEY and CDR2 is SMNVEV (reference sequence). CDR3 amino acids: CASNTGQGPNTEAFF. The CDR3 nucleotides read TGTGCCAGCAACACGGGACAGGGCCCGAACACTGAAGCTTTCTTT.

The rearrangement uses TRBV29-1 and TRBJ2-2; 7 nucleotides align to TRBD2. Germline V gene sequence: CDR1 SQVTM, CDR2 ANQGSEA. The CDR3 consists of 14 residues. The V segment lost 4 bases and the J segment 4 bases; nucleotides outside the gene matches: 6. The DNA of the CDR3 is TGCAGCGTTGCGCCCCGCGGGGGCACCGGGGAGCTGTTTTTT. This codes for CSVAPRGGTGELFF.

The V call is TRBV4-1, the J call TRBJ2-5, with 10 bases aligning to TRBD2. The V gene's germline CDR1 is MGHRA and CDR2 YSYEKL. The CDR3 totals 17 residues. J gave up 1 base and V 1 base, and 6 bases lay outside the gene matches. The CDR3 loop is CASSQGVSGRSQETQYF. The CDR3 DNA is TGCGCCAGCAGCCAAGGTGTTAGCGGGAGGTCCCAAGAGACCCAGTACTTC.

The rearrangement links TRBV9 to TRBJ1-6; weak D call: TRBD1 (5 bases). V lost 0 bases and J 7 bases, leaving 11 bases between the germline ends. The CDR3 has 15 residues. CDR1 and CDR2 (germline): SGDLS, YYNGEE. This chain's CDR3 is CASSVGPGLNSPLHF. The DNA for the CDR3 is TGTGCCAGCAGCGTAGGTCCAGGGCTGAATTCACCCCTCCACTTT.

This chain links TRBV6-8 with TRBJ2-3; 11 bases match TRBD2. Germline trimming cut 2 bases from V and 2 bases from J; bases unmatched to any gene: 3. The CDR3 has 16 residues. CDR1 MNHGY and CDR2 SAAAGT come from the germline V gene. CDR3 sequence reads: CASSYQLAGATDTQYF. In nucleotides, the CDR3 is TGTGCCAGCAGTTACCAACTAGCGGGGGCCACAGATACGCAGTATTTT.

The chain is built from TRBV19 and TRBJ1-6; 8 bases are shared with TRBD1. This CDR3 is 13 amino acids long. CDR1 and CDR2 from the germline V gene are LNHDA and SQIVND (reference sequence). The V segment lost 11 bases and the J segment 6 bases; nucleotides outside the gene matches: 6. The CDR3, as DNA: TGTGCCGTAAAAACAGGGGGTAATTCACCCCTCCACTTT. Its translation: CAVKTGGNSPLHF.

The rearrangement links TRBV3-1 (or the pseudogene TRBV3-2) to TRBJ2-7, with D possibly TRBD1 on 5 matching bases. This CDR3 region has 15 residues. Deletions cut 4 bases from V and 2 bases from J, with 15 bases between. Per the germline V gene, CDR1 is LGHDT and CDR2 is YNNKEL (reference sequence). The CDR3 loop is CASSPSALGPYEQYF. The DNA for the CDR3 is TGTGCCAGCAGCCCGAGTGCTTTGGGGCCCTACGAGCAGTACTTC.

In DNA form, the CDR3 reads TGTGCCAGCACCGACGGGACTAGGGGAACCTACGAGCAGTACTTC. Translation gives CASTDGTRGTYEQYF. The chain has TRBV2 and TRBJ2-7; TRBD2 agrees at 8 bases. The junction had 10 bases not matched to a gene; V was cut back by 7 bases and J by 2 bases. This CDR3 is 15 amino acids long. Germline CDR1 and CDR2: SNHLY and FYNNEI.

The chain carries TRBV7-9 and TRBJ1-1, with a tentative D call TRBD1 (5 bases). This CDR3 is built from 12 residues. The germline CDR1 and CDR2 sequences are SEHNR and FQNEAQ (reference sequence). V was pared by 7 bases and J by 1 base, with 7 bases between. CDR3 protein: CASIQGNTEAFF. The CDR3, as DNA: TGTGCCAGCATCCAGGGGAACACTGAAGCTTTCTTT.

In DNA, the CDR3 is TGTGCCAGCAGTCCGGGACAGGGCAATCGTTTGTTCACCGGGGAGCTGTTTTTT. The encoded protein is CASSPGQGNRLFTGELFF. The gene calls are TRBV27 and TRBJ2-2; TRBD1 matches at 9 bases. CDR1 and CDR2 from the germline V gene are MNHEY and SMNVEV (reference sequence). The CDR3 has 18 residues. V gave up 5 bases and J gave up 4 bases; unmatched junction bases: 14.

V gene TRBV4-2 combines with J gene TRBJ1-1; 9 bases fit TRBD1. The V segment lost 4 bases and the J segment 4 bases; nucleotides outside the gene matches: 10. CDR1 is LGHNA, CDR2 YNFKEQ, per germline. The CDR3 contains 16 residues. DNA for the CDR3: TGTGCCAGCAGCCCCGAGGGACAGGGAGCTTCCACTGAAGCTTTCTTT. This encodes CASSPEGQGASTEAFF.